This T cell receptor beta chain was retrieved from a study of Graves' ophthalmopathy and Graves' hyperthyroidism (dated by TCRdb to the late 2010s). Regarding the study in general: Peripheral blood was collected before any treatment was given, at the time of initial diagnosis. The study used TCR beta repertoire signatures to distinguish Graves' ophthalmopathy from Graves' hyperthyroidism and to predict progression to ophthalmopathy. In total, 135 blood samples were TCR-sequenced: some 40 ophthalmopathy, approximately 75 hyperthyroidism and approximately 17 hyperthyroidism-to-ophthalmopathy patients. To explore V-J signatures that distinguish ophthalmopathy from hyperthyroidism, a discovery set of under 110 patients was enrolled, made up of approximately 45 with ophthalmopathy and roughly 55 with stable hyperthyroidism. The independent validation cohort included 18 hyperthyroidism patients plus 17 patients who later progressed from hyperthyroidism to ophthalmopathy. In five or six hyperthyroidism patients, the T-cell repertoire of thyroid tissue was compared with the T-cell repertoire of blood. Following sample collection, hyperthyroidism patients were given methimazole at a starting dose of 30 mg daily, and ophthalmopathy patients were given high-dose intravenous methylprednisolone. Results the study describes overall, beyond this receptor: In validation, the model predicted ophthalmopathy progression with about 71% sensitivity and about 73% specificity; some twelve predicted patients were CT-confirmed with GO in a median of approximately 6.2 months. No statistical method was used to set the sample size in advance, and the investigators knew which group each participant was assigned to. Most expanded thyroid clonotypes with a frequency above 0.001 also appeared in blood, which suggests that blood repertoires may reflect the immune response in the thyroid. Ophthalmopathy was separated from stable hyperthyroidism by the 13-signature model with roughly 87% sensitivity and around 81% specificity in cross-validation and with 80%/75% in the test set.

The ophthalmopathy patients had moderately to severely active disease, with a Clinical Activity Score of 3 or higher, a NOSPECS grade of 4 or higher, and a disease duration of less than 3 months. Patients with other autoimmune diseases, uncontrolled infections, pregnancy or lactation were excluded from the study. Clinical symptoms, serum thyroxine, TRAb, thyroid ultrasound and orbital computed tomography were used for diagnosis. Using Ficoll-Paque density gradient centrifugation, PBMCs were isolated from 9.5 to 10 ml of fresh peripheral blood. Trizol reagent was used to extract the total RNA, and its quality was then checked on an Agilent 2100 Bioanalyzer. The V and J ends are trimmed by 3 bases and 7 bases, leaving 9 bases between them. The CDR3 runs 12 residues from the cysteine to the phenylalanine. Only the CDR3 portion is preserved as DNA: 36 bases, with reading frame beginning at the first base. As encoded in the germline V gene, CDR1 is SGHDN while CDR2 is FVKESK.

For repertoire sequencing, the TCR beta CDR3 regions were amplified from RNA transcripts. HTBI primers and the Qiagen OneStep RT-PCR kit were used in a first-round RT-PCR, which was followed by a second-round multiplex PCR, size selection and purification. The libraries underwent paired-end sequencing with 100 bp reads on an Illumina HiSeq2000. The paper's processing steps were these. SOAPnuke was used for read processing, and reads with adapters, uncalled bases, a mean Phred below 15, or no exact constant-primer or identifier match were discarded. COPE v1.2.5 was used to merge the high-quality paired reads. Clonotypes were defined as unique nucleotide sequences and were aligned to IMGT TRB V, D and J references using MiTCR v1.1. Analysis was restricted to V-J combinations with a frequency above 0.0001, which covered roughly 99% of repertoires. For each V-J combination, a TCR clonal expansion and chaos score was defined as the ratio of F50 clonal expansion to chaos observed in the TCRdist matrix. Features were reduced by Welch's t-statistics and random forest to approximately 13 V-J combinations, which fed a naive Bayes classifier. Thyroid-blood repertoire similarity was quantified with the Morisita-Horn index. TCRdb's own reprocessing of the public reads used fastp at Q25 and MiXCR and kept productive beta chains. Entries are consolidated by CDR3 protein sequence, retaining the most common genes and DNA. TCRdb, not the authors, supplied the V and J calls. In all, the sample holds about 740,000 distinct CDR3 sequences, and roughly two fifths of those were seen once. 44% of the sample goes to the ten largest clones.

This clonotype was counted many times. Its antigen is currently not known. No quality values exist for individual bases; no much larger clone is one base distant. The receptor chain draws on TRBV14 and TRBJ1-2, with a weak D call of TRBD1 (5 bases match). This TCR derives from an adult man with Graves' ophthalmopathy. The sample taken for sequencing was peripheral blood. The DNA sequence is TGTGCCAGCAGCCAGAGGGGTACTGGCTACACCTTC. This gives the protein CASSQRGTGYTF.